A single sample gave rise to the 21 T cell receptor beta chains below, sequenced in a study of CD8 T cells in ankylosing spondylitis (dated by TCRdb to the late 2010s). Library preparation was by 5' RACE. This sample was sequenced with an Illumina HiSeq 2500. TCRdb cleaned the public reads at Q25 with fastp, built clones with MiXCR and kept in-frame beta chains. Every distinct CDR3 protein forms one entry, paired with its most common genes and DNA. The sample table records around 120,000 distinct CDR3 sequences; roughly 13% of these occur just once. The ten biggest clones cover approximately 3.1% of the sample. The sample consisted of blood, either unsorted or a sorted T cell fraction (not recorded which). The receptors were gathered from a female donor with ankylosing spondylitis or in good health (not recorded which).

This clonotype was observed a handful of times. This sequence joins TRBV20-1 and TRBJ2-6, with D possibly TRBD2 on 7 matching bases. This CDR3 has 15 residues. Trimming left V 2 bases short and J 2 bases short, with 10 bases between. Germline V lookup: CDR1 DFQATT, CDR2 SNEGSKA (reference sequence). The CDR3 sequence is CSARRGGAGANVLTF. The CDR3 DNA reads as TGCAGTGCTAGACGCGGGGGCGCTGGGGCCAACGTCCTGACTTTC.

This clonotype was counted between two and nine times. The rearrangement uses TRBV29-1 and TRBJ2-6, with D unclear. The CDR3 consists of 13 residues. Deletions cut 7 bases from V and 1 base from J, with 8 bases between. Germline lookup yields CDR1 SQVTM and CDR2 ANQGSEA. The CDR3: CSAFRSGANVLTF. CDR3 DNA sequence: TGCAGCGCCTTTCGGTCTGGGGCCAACGTCCTGACTTTC.

This clonotype showed up just a few times. V usage is TRBV27 and J usage is TRBJ2-2; unclear D gene. The CDR3 spans 14 residues. The V gene's germline CDR1 is MNHEY and CDR2 SMNVEV (reference sequence). Trimming shortened V by 3 bases and J by 6 bases, and 11 bases separated the two germline ends. DNA of the CDR3: TGTGCCAGCAGTTTCGGGCAGTTCCCCGGGGAGCTGTTTTTT. It yields the protein CASSFGQFPGELFF.

This clonotype was recorded a few times. The J gene is TRBJ1-1, the V gene TRBV9; D is ambiguous. V was trimmed by 3 bases and J by 5 bases, leaving 17 bases between them. This CDR3 has 15 residues. Per the germline V gene, CDR1 is SGDLS and CDR2 is YYNGEE. The CDR3: CASSASTAALTEAFF. Here the CDR3 DNA reads TGTGCCAGCAGCGCCTCGACTGCGGCGTTGACTGAAGCTTTCTTT. Combining the CDR3 with reference TRBV9 and TRBJ1-1 gives the whole variable domain DSGVTQTPKHLITATGQRVTLRCSPRSGDLSVYWYQQSLDQGLQFLIQYYNGEERAKGNILERFSAQQFPDLHSELNLSSLELGDSALYFCASSASTAALTEAFFGQGTRLTVV.

This clonotype came up many times. V is TRBV12-3 or TRBV12-4 and J is TRBJ1-1, with a weak D call TRBD1 (5 bases). V was clipped by 1 base and J by 0 bases, with 6 bases between them. CDR3 length equals 14 residues. The CDR3 region has the DNA TGTGCCAGCAGTTTAGGGGGCATGAACACTGAAGCTTTCTTT. Translation gives CASSLGGMNTEAFF.

This clonotype came up many times. The chain employs TRBV20-1 and TRBJ1-4, with 7 nucleotides matching TRBD1. This CDR3 has 15 amino acids. V shed 0 bases, J shed 7 bases, and the junction held 8 bases outside the gene matches. The V gene's germline CDR1 is DFQATT and CDR2 SNEGSKA (reference sequence). CDR3 coding DNA: TGCAGTGCTAGAGATCTGGGGGACAGACGTGAAAAACTGTTTTTT. Residues: CSARDLGDRREKLFF.

This clonotype was seen only once. This chain joins TRBV5-1 and TRBJ2-1; TRBD2 agrees at 9 bases. Germline loops: CDR1 SGHRS, CDR2 YFSETQ. This CDR3 region has 14 residues. V shed 1 base and J 7 bases; nucleotides not matched to a gene: 3. The CDR3 loop is CASSLSGGLNEQFF. The CDR3 bases are TGCGCCAGCAGCTTGAGCGGGGGGCTTAATGAGCAGTTCTTC.

This clonotype was seen at least ten times. The V call is TRBV20-1, the J call TRBJ1-4, with 7 bases that match TRBD1. V was pared by 7 bases and J by 5 bases, with 7 bases of the junction left unmatched. Germline V gives CDR1 DFQATT, CDR2 SNEGSKA (reference sequence). CDR3 length: 13 amino acids. This CDR3 reads CSVPGQLNEKLFF. In DNA form, the CDR3 reads TGCAGTGTTCCGGGACAGTTAAATGAAAAACTGTTTTTT.

A few counts support this clonotype. The chain has TRBV5-1 and TRBJ1-5; D might be TRBD1 (5 bases). V was cut by 0 bases and J by 4 bases, with 11 bases left in between. Germline loops: CDR1 SGHRS, CDR2 YFSETQ. The CDR3 has 15 amino acids. The CDR3 loop is CASSLEGARNQPQHF. The CDR3 DNA is TGCGCCAGCAGCTTGGAAGGGGCTCGTAATCAGCCCCAGCATTTT. Full variable domain (missing parts from reference TRBV5-1 and TRBJ1-5): KAGVTQTPRYLIKTRGQQVTLSCSPISGHRSVSWYQQTPGQGLQFLFEYFSETQRNKGNFPGRFSGRQFSNSRSEMNVSTLELGDSALYLCASSLEGARNQPQHFGDGTRLSIL.

The CDR3 DNA follows: TGTGCCAGCAGCTTAGTAGGGCCCCCCACAGATACGCAGTATTTT. Encoded protein: CASSLVGPPTDTQYF. This sequence joins TRBV11-2 and TRBJ2-3; no reliable D call. V was pared by 1 base and J by 2 bases, with 10 bases between. There are 15 residues in the CDR3. Germline V gene lookup returns CDR1 SGHAT and CDR2 FQNNGV.

This rearrangement joins TRBV28 to TRBJ2-3; either TRBD1 or TRBD2 may fit D (6 bases each). The CDR3 has 12 residues. The V end was cut by 6 bases, the J end by 5 bases, with 9 bases between. Germline V gives CDR1 MDHEN, CDR2 SYDVKM. The CDR3 spells CASRGGQDTQYF. The CDR3 DNA follows: TGTGCCAGCAGAGGGGGGCAAGATACGCAGTATTTT.

J is TRBJ1-5 and V is TRBV19; unclear D gene. V lost 5 bases and J lost 0, with 8 bases in between. There are 14 residues in the CDR3. CDR1 and CDR2 (germline): LNHDA, SQIVND (reference sequence). The CDR3 loop is CASSQLYSNQPQHF. The CDR3 nucleotides are TGTGCCAGTAGTCAACTTTATAGCAATCAGCCCCAGCATTTT.

This clonotype was seen ten or more times. V usage is TRBV29-1 and J usage is TRBJ2-7; 9 bases align to TRBD1. CDR1 SQVTM and CDR2 ANQGSEA come from the germline V gene. The CDR3 spans 13 residues. V dropped 2 bases and J dropped 5; count of bases not matched to a gene: 4. The CDR3 is CSVESGTGNEQYF. CDR3 DNA: TGCAGCGTTGAATCCGGGACAGGGAACGAGCAGTACTTC.

As to this clonotype: The germline gene is not matched at one end of the junction; a read error may be the cause. The gene calls are TRBV27 and TRBJ2-3; D call uncertain. The germline V gene has CDR1 MNHEY and CDR2 SMNVEV (reference sequence). This CDR3 has 11 residues. DNA of the CDR3: TGTGCCGGCAGTGTTCTGGATACGCAGTATTTT. Its translation: CAGSVLDTQYF.

This clonotype was picked up many times. The CDR3 nucleotides are TGTGCCAGCAGCCCGACAGTCTCGAACACCGGGGAGCTGTTTTTT. Residues: CASSPTVSNTGELFF. The rearrangement joins TRBV7-8 to TRBJ2-2, with D possibly being TRBD1 (5 bases). The CDR3 contains 15 residues. The V end was cut by 5 bases, the J end by 0 bases, with 10 bases between. The V gene's germline CDR1 is SGHVS and CDR2 FQNEAQ.

J is TRBJ1-1 and V is TRBV27; D is possibly TRBD1 (6 bases). Deletions cut 3 bases from V and 10 bases from J, with 15 bases between. The CDR3 contains 13 residues. Germline lookup yields CDR1 MNHEY and CDR2 SMNVEV (reference sequence). The CDR3 nucleotides read TGTGCCAGCAGTTTTAGACAGGACAGTGGAGCTTTCTTT. Encoded protein: CASSFRQDSGAFF.

This clonotype was picked up a small number of times. The rearrangement uses TRBV7-9 and TRBJ2-4, with D possibly matching TRBD1 (6 bases). Trimming stripped 6 bases from V and 8 bases from J, with 20 bases between. The CDR3 runs 15 residues. The germline V gene has CDR1 SEHNR and CDR2 FQNEAQ (reference sequence). The CDR3, as DNA: TGTGCCAGCAGACAGCGGTGGGGGCCGAGCTACATTCAGTACTTC. Translating it yields CASRQRWGPSYIQYF.

The sample holds many counts of this clonotype. The chain carries TRBV6-1 and TRBJ2-3, with TRBD1 matching 9 bases. Germline lookup yields CDR1 MNHNS and CDR2 SASEGT. The CDR3 sequence is 16 residues long. V was clipped by 6 bases and J by 6 bases; unmatched bases: 13. Here the CDR3 DNA reads TGTGCCAGCAGCCCAACAGGGGGCTTAGGTGGGGATACGCAGTATTTT. The encoded protein is CASSPTGGLGGDTQYF.

The J gene is TRBJ1-2, the V gene TRBV29-1; D gene ambiguous. CDR1 is SQVTM, CDR2 ANQGSEA, per germline. The CDR3 loop spans 12 amino acids. V shed 6 bases and J shed 3 bases, with 11 bases lying between them. CDR3 region: CSVGVGDYGYTF. CDR3 coding DNA: TGCAGCGTCGGCGTGGGAGACTATGGCTACACCTTC.

The V call is TRBV7-2, the J call TRBJ2-1; 7 bases fit TRBD2. The CDR3 is 15 residues long. The trim removed 5 bases at V and 6 bases at J, leaving 10 bases unmatched. Germline assignment: CDR1 SGHTA and CDR2 FQGNSA. CDR3 DNA: TGTGCCAGCAGCCCATGGAGCGGGGCCCCCAATGAGCAGTTCTTC. This encodes CASSPWSGAPNEQFF.

This clonotype was seen a few times. This rearrangement joins TRBV6-5 to TRBJ1-3, with D perhaps matching TRBD1 (6 bases). The CDR3 has 15 amino acids. Germline CDR1 is MNHEY and CDR2 is SVGAGI. V dropped 2 bases and J dropped 1 base, with 9 bases sitting between them. This CDR3 is CASSYAQGSGNTIYF. CDR3 nucleotide sequence: TGTGCCAGCAGTTACGCACAGGGATCTGGAAACACCATATATTTT.